The 26 T cell receptor beta chains below were found in one sample sequenced in a study of CD8+ T cells in alopecia areata. Once RNA had been extracted, it was reverse transcribed into cDNA to act as the sequencing template. Clones were read by immunoSEQ multiplex PCR, and TCRdb kept only the in-frame ones, dropping some. The table shows 200,000 to 250,000 clones, with approximately 72% occurring only once. Sample treatment: oral pan-JAK inhibitor, 5-10 mg twice daily. This sample comprised CD4+ T cells sorted from blood, obtained at roughly week 45, from a patient treated with tofacitinib. The origin of the receptors is a human donor with alopecia areata.

The gene calls are TRBV29-1 and TRBJ2-3, with 12 bases aligning to TRBD2. Germline CDR1 SQVTM, CDR2 ANQGSEA. The CDR3 length is 14 residues. Trimming removed 4 bases from V and 8 bases from J; junction bases left unmatched: 7. The chain's CDR3 is CSVATSGGLGTQYF. CDR3 DNA: TGCAGCGTTGCAACTAGCGGGGGGTTAGGTACGCAGTATTTT.

V gene TRBV7-2 combines with J gene TRBJ2-5; D remains ambiguous. This CDR3 has 14 residues. V lost 5 bases to trimming and J lost 0 bases, with 10 bases between them. The germline gives CDR1 SGHTA, CDR2 FQGNSA. The DNA for the CDR3 is TGTGCCAGCAGCCCCTTTAGAGACCAAGAGACCCAGTACTTC. Its translation: CASSPFRDQETQYF.

This chain joins TRBV5-5 and TRBJ1-5; D is unresolved. Germline V gene sequence: CDR1 SGHKS, CDR2 YYEKEE (reference sequence). The CDR3 length is 14 residues. The V gene lost 0 bases and the J gene lost 3 bases, with 7 bases spanning the gap. CDR3 DNA: TGTGCCAGCAGCTTGGAAACCTTCAATCAGCCCCAGCATTTT. Translated: CASSLETFNQPQHF. The variable domain in full, completed from reference TRBV5-5 and TRBJ1-5, reads DAGVTQSPTHLIKTRGQQVTLRCSPISGHKSVSWYQQVLGQGPQFIFQYYEKEERGRGNFPDRFSARQFPNYSSELNVNALLLGDSALYLCASSLETFNQPQHFGDGTRLSIL.

Points on this clone: Mismatch with germline at one junction end may stem from a read error. The chain recombines TRBV6-1 with TRBJ2-7; D is perhaps TRBD2 (5 bases). Germline values: CDR1 MNHNS, CDR2 SASEGT. The CDR3 spans 14 residues. The CDR3 nucleotides are TGTGCCAGCAGTGAAGCCAGCTTGGCCCCGAGCGGCCTTTTC. It codes for CASSEASLAPSGLF.

This clone was counted a single time. The chain recombines TRBV7-8 with TRBJ1-1; the D gene is possibly TRBD1 (5 bases). The germline gives CDR1 SGHVS, CDR2 FQNEAQ. This CDR3 has 14 residues. V lost 5 bases and J lost 2, with 12 bases in between. The CDR3 sequence: CASSPTGINTEAFF. CDR3 in DNA: TGTGCCAGCAGCCCTACAGGCATCAACACTGAAGCTTTCTTT.

The genes are TRBV2 and TRBJ1-5; maybe TRBD1 (6 bases). From germline, CDR1 is SNHLY and CDR2 FYNNEI. Trimming took off 7 bases at V and 2 bases at J, with 9 bases between the two ends. The CDR3 has 13 residues. The CDR3 DNA reads as TGTGCCAGCATGGAGGGGGGCAATCAGCCCCAGCATTTT. This gives the protein CASMEGGNQPQHF.

This chain uses TRBV7-2 with TRBJ2-2; no clear D gene. Trimming pared 0 bases from V and 6 bases from J, leaving 5 bases between. Germline values: CDR1 SGHTA, CDR2 FQGNSA. The CDR3 has 13 amino acids. The CDR3 reads CASSLASSGELFF. In nucleotides, the CDR3 is TGTGCCAGCAGCTTAGCTAGTTCCGGGGAGCTGTTTTTT.

Only a few counts were recorded for this clone. The same CDR3 arises from other DNA sequences in this sample as well. The chain has TRBV5-1 and TRBJ2-3; 11 nucleotides align to TRBD2. CDR3 length: 16 amino acids. The junction had 5 bases not matched to a gene; V was cut back by 2 bases and J by 3 bases. The germline V gene encodes CDR1 SGHRS and CDR2 YFSETQ. CDR3 loop: CASSLPGLAVTDTQYF. The CDR3 DNA follows: TGCGCCAGCAGCTTACCGGGACTAGCGGTGACAGATACGCAGTATTTT.

The rearrangement joins TRBV10-3 to TRBJ2-7, with D possibly being TRBD1 (6 bases). The CDR3 runs to 13 residues. V lost 3 bases to trimming and J lost 2 bases, with 8 bases between them. The germline V gene has CDR1 ENHRY and CDR2 SYGVKD. In DNA, the CDR3 is TGTGCCATCAGTGAAGGGGGAACCTACGAGCAGTACTTC. Translation gives CAISEGGTYEQYF.

The chain joins TRBV19 to TRBJ2-1; 14 bases agree with TRBD2. The V gene's germline CDR1 is LNHDA and CDR2 SQIVND (reference sequence). Trimming removed 4 bases from V and 8 bases from J; junction bases left unmatched: 4. This CDR3 has 15 amino acids. The CDR3 loop is CASSRLAGGADEQFF. The DNA for the CDR3 is TGTGCCAGTAGTAGACTAGCGGGGGGGGCCGATGAGCAGTTCTTC.

The V and J genes are TRBV30 and TRBJ1-2; D is undetermined. V was trimmed by 2 bases and J by 4 bases, leaving 20 bases between them. The germline V gene has CDR1 GTSNPN and CDR2 SVGIG (reference sequence). The CDR3 covers 16 residues. CDR3 sequence (DNA): TGTGCCTGGAGTCCCGCCACCCGGGGTTGGGGCTATGGCTACACCTTC. Its translation: CAWSPATRGWGYGYTF.

The rearrangement links TRBV7-2 to TRBJ1-1; D perhaps matches TRBD1 (5 bases). This CDR3 contains 14 residues. CDR1 is SGHTA, CDR2 FQGNSA, per germline. Between the trimmed V and J ends, which lost 5 bases and 4 bases, there was a span of 14 bases. This CDR3 is CASSHTIGGTEAFF. In nucleotides, the CDR3 is TGTGCCAGCAGCCATACTATCGGGGGCACTGAAGCTTTCTTT.

The V and J genes are TRBV29-1 and TRBJ2-1; D possibly matches TRBD1 or TRBD2 (5 bases each). V lost 6 bases to trimming and J lost 7 bases, with 10 bases between them. The CDR3 sequence is 11 residues long. CDR1 is SQVTM, CDR2 ANQGSEA, per germline. The CDR3 DNA sequence: TGCAGCGTGGTTGAGGGGAATGAGCAGTTCTTC. It encodes CSVVEGNEQFF.

This clone was counted once. J is TRBJ1-2 and V is TRBV9; D is unresolved. The CDR3 extends over 11 amino acids. Per germline, CDR1 SGDLS and CDR2 YYNGEE. With 4 bases removed from V and 6 bases from J, the gap between germline ends came to 7 bases. The CDR3: CASSRVDGYTF. DNA of the CDR3: TGTGCCAGCAGCAGGGTCGATGGCTACACCTTC.

This clone turned up a few times. The chain employs TRBV4-1 and TRBJ1-1, with a possible D match to TRBD1 (5 bases). V lost 0 bases, J lost 8 bases, and 16 bases lay in between. The CDR3 is 15 residues long. CDR1 is MGHRA, CDR2 YSYEKL, per germline. The CDR3 region is CASSQETPQGEEAFF. CDR3 nucleotide sequence: TGCGCCAGCAGCCAAGAGACTCCGCAGGGAGAGGAAGCTTTCTTT.

This clone came up once. The genes are TRBV5-1 and TRBJ2-5, with 11 bases aligning to TRBD2. The germline gives CDR1 SGHRS, CDR2 YFSETQ. J gave up 3 bases and V 4 bases, and 14 bases lay outside the gene matches. The CDR3 covers 18 residues. The CDR3 DNA follows: TGCGCCAGCAGCGGAAATACCGGGACTAGCGGATGGAAAGAGACCCAGTACTTC. Residues: CASSGNTGTSGWKETQYF.

This chain joins TRBV5-1 and TRBJ2-3; 10 nucleotides align to TRBD2. CDR1 is SGHRS, CDR2 YFSETQ, per germline. This CDR3 has 15 residues. The V gene end was trimmed by 2 bases and the J gene end by 5 bases; junction bases not matched to a gene: 5. For the CDR3, the DNA is TGCGCCAGCAGCTTCCAGCGGGGGGGCGGAGATACGCAGTATTTT. It yields the protein CASSFQRGGGDTQYF.

This chain connects TRBV2 to TRBJ2-2; 10 bases agree with TRBD2. V dropped 6 bases and J dropped 6; count of bases not matched to a gene: 7. CDR1 is SNHLY and CDR2 is FYNNEI in the germline V gene. There are 15 residues in the CDR3. For the CDR3, the DNA is TGTGCCAGCAGGATACTAGCGGGGAGTGCCGGGGAGCTGTTTTTT. Protein sequence: CASRILAGSAGELFF.

This chain uses TRBV7-9 with TRBJ1-4; D call uncertain. The V end lost 3 bases, the J end lost 15 bases, and 11 bases lay between the germline ends. CDR3 size: 11 residues. Germline V gene data show CDR1 as SEHNR and CDR2 as FQNEAQ (reference sequence). In DNA, the CDR3 is TGTGCCAGCAGCTTCAAGGAAAGGGTGTTTTTT. It is translated as CASSFKERVFF. The variable domain in full, completed from reference TRBV7-9 and TRBJ1-4, reads DTGVSQNPRHKITKRGQNVTFRCDPISEHNRLYWYRQTLGQGPEFLTYFQNEAQLEKSRLLSDRFSAERPKGSFSTLEIQRTEQGDSAMYLCASSFKERVFFGSGTQLSVL.

CDR3 sequence: CASRGTGGDYGYTF. CDR3 nucleotides: TGTGCCAGCAGGGGGACAGGGGGTGACTATGGCTACACCTTC. The V call is TRBV2, the J call TRBJ1-2; TRBD1 aligns across 11 bases. V shed 6 bases, J shed 3 bases, and the junction held 3 bases outside the gene matches. The germline V gene encodes CDR1 SNHLY and CDR2 FYNNEI. The CDR3 has 14 amino acids.

J is TRBJ2-1 and V is TRBV29-1, with D possibly being TRBD2 (5 bases). CDR3 length: 14 residues. Germline CDR1 reads SQVTM; CDR2 reads ANQGSEA. V gave up 3 bases and J gave up 7 bases, with 16 bases separating them. The chain's CDR3 is CSVDQRLALNEQFF. The CDR3 DNA reads TGCAGCGTTGACCAGCGGCTAGCCTTGAATGAGCAGTTCTTC.

The chain couples TRBV5-1 to TRBJ2-5; D not certain. Germline values: CDR1 SGHRS, CDR2 YFSETQ. The CDR3 consists of 15 residues. V gave up 0 bases and J gave up 0 bases, with 9 bases separating them. The CDR3 reads CASSLVGSYQETQYF. CDR3 coding DNA: TGCGCCAGCAGCTTGGTAGGAAGTTACCAAGAGACCCAGTACTTC.

In DNA form, the CDR3 reads TGCGCCAGCAGCCCTAAGCAGGGGGCGTTCTCGGGAGCCACTGAAGCTTTCTTT. Translation: CASSPKQGAFSGATEAFF. The V gene is TRBV4-1, the J gene TRBJ1-1; 8 bases are shared with TRBD1. The CDR3 contains 18 residues. Germline loops: CDR1 MGHRA, CDR2 YSYEKL. V lost 4 bases to trimming and J lost 4 bases; unmatched junction nucleotides: 17.

The genes are TRBV27 and TRBJ2-3; D remains ambiguous. V lost 5 bases and J lost 1, with 16 bases in between. The CDR3 sequence is 16 residues long. The V gene's germline CDR1 is MNHEY and CDR2 SMNVEV (reference sequence). DNA of the CDR3: TGTGCCAGCAGTAGAATGGGAATGCCGGGCACAGATACGCAGTATTTT. Its protein is CASSRMGMPGTDTQYF.

The rearrangement uses TRBV29-1 and TRBJ2-1; perhaps TRBD1 as D (6 bases). The germline V and J ends were trimmed by 6 bases and 6 bases, with 42 bases remaining between them. Germline assignment: CDR1 SQVTM and CDR2 ANQGSEA. The CDR3 contains 22 residues. Here the CDR3 reads CSVRHSKEQGRNEKNVVNEQFF. The CDR3 bases are TGCAGCGTCCGCCACTCCAAAGAACAGGGTAGGAATGAAAAAAATGTGGTCAATGAGCAGTTCTTC.

The chain carries TRBV7-9 and TRBJ2-1; D gene unclear. Germline V gives CDR1 SEHNR, CDR2 FQNEAQ (reference sequence). Trimming took 2 bases from V and 10 from J, leaving 9 bases between them. This CDR3 comprises 12 residues. The CDR3 nucleotides read TGTGCCAGCAGCTTACAATTCATCGAGCAGTTCTTC. This translates into CASSLQFIEQFF. Using reference TRBV7-9 and TRBJ2-1 for the parts outside the CDR3, the full variable domain is DTGVSQNPRHKITKRGQNVTFRCDPISEHNRLYWYRQTLGQGPEFLTYFQNEAQLEKSRLLSDRFSAERPKGSFSTLEIQRTEQGDSAMYLCASSLQFIEQFFGPGTRLTVL.